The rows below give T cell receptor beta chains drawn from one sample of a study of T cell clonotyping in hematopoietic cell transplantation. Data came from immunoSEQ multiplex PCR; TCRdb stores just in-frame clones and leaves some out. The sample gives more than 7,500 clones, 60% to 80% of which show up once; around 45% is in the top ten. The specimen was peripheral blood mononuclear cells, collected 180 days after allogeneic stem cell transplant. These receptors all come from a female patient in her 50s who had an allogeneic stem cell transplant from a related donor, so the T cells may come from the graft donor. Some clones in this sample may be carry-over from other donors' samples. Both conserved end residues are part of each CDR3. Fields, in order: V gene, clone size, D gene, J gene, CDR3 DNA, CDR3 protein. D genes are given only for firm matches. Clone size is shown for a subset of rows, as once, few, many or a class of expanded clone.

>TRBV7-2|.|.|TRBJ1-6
TGTGCCAGCAACCCCTATGGGTTGGAGGATTCACCCCTCCACTTT
CASNPYGLEDSPLHF
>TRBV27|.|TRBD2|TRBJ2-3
TGTGCCAGCAGTTTGTATGGGGGGGCAGATACGCAGTATTTT
CASSLYGGADTQYF
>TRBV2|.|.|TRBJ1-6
TGTGCCAGCTGCCAGACTTATAATTCACCCCTCCACTTT
CASCQTYNSPLHF
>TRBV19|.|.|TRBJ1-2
TGTGCCAGTAGTCCACGGGCAGAAGTAGACCCCACTAACTATGGCTACACCTTC
CASSPRAEVDPTNYGYTF
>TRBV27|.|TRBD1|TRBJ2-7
TGTGCCAGCCTGCAATGGACAGGGCTGGTCTACGAGCAGTACTTC
CASLQWTGLVYEQYF
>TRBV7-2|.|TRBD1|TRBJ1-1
TGTGCCAGCAGCCCCAGACAGGGCGCGGGCACTGAAGCTTTCTTT
CASSPRQGAGTEAFF
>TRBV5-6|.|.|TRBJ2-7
TGTGCCAGCAGCTTGTGGGGGGCGCGATACGAGCAGTACTTC
CASSLWGARYEQYF
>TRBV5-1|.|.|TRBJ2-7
TGCGCCAGCAGCCGGGACTTTACCTACGAGCAGTACTTC
CASSRDFTYEQYF
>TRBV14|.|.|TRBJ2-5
TGTGCCAGCAGCAGAGACAGGTGGGAGACCCAGTACTTC
CASSRDRWETQYF
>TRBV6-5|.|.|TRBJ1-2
TGTGCCAGCAGTTATCACGACAGATATGGCTACACCTTC
CASSYHDRYGYTF
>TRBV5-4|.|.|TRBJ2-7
TGTGCCAGCAGCTTGCAGGGGTCCTCCTACGAGCAGTACTTC
CASSLQGSSYEQYF
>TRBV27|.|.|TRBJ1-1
TGTGCCAGCAGTTTTCGGGCAGGGAACACTGAAGCTTTCTTT
CASSFRAGNTEAFF
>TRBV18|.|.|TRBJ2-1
TGTGCCAGCTCCCCTACGGCGCAAAGGAACAATGAGCAGTTCTTC
CASSPTAQRNNEQFF
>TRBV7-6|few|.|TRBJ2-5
TGTGCCAGCAGCTCAAACTCGGGGGTCCAAGAGACCCAGTACTTC
CASSSNSGVQETQYF
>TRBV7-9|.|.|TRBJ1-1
TGTGCCAGCAGCTCTCAGAACACTGAAGCTTTCTTT
CASSSQNTEAFF
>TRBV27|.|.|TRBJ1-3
TGTGCCAGCAGACCCATTGGGCCTGGAAACACCATATATTTT
CASRPIGPGNTIYF
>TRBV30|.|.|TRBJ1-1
TGTGCCTGGAGTCCACGGCGGGGGAACACTGAAGCTTTCTTT
CAWSPRRGNTEAFF
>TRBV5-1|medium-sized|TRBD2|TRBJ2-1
TGCGCCAGCAGCCCCCCGGGGGGAGCTGGCAATGAGCAGTTCTTC
CASSPPGGAGNEQFF
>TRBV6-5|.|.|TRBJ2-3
TGTGCCAGCAGAGGGACGGAGCACACGAGGGCGCAGTATTTT
CASRGTEHTRAQYF
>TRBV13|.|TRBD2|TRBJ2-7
TGTGCCAGCAGCATACTGACTAGCGGGCCTTCCGGTACCTTC
CASSILTSGPSGTF
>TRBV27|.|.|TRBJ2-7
TGTGCCAGCAGTTTATCCCCAGTTATCTACGAGCAGTACTTC
CASSLSPVIYEQYF
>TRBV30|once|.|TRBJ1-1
TGTGCCTGGAGTGGGGGGATGAACACTGAAGCTTTCTTT
CAWSGGMNTEAFF
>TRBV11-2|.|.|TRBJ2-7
TGTGCCAGCGAACACAGAGCGACCTACGAGCAGTACTTC
CASEHRATYEQYF
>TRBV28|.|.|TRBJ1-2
TGTGCCAGCAGTCCTAGGGCCATCAGGCGAGGCTACACCTTC
CASSPRAIRRGYTF
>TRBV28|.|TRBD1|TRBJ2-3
TGTGCCAGCAGTTTACCGGGACAGGGCACAGATACGCAGTATTTT
CASSLPGQGTDTQYF
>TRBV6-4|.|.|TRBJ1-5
TGTGCCAGCAGTGACTTTCTTCAGACCTTGGAGAATCAGCCCCAGCATTTT
CASSDFLQTLENQPQHF
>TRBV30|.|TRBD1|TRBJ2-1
TGTGCCTGGAGTGATGAGGGACAGGGGATAGCGGATGATCAGTTCTTC
CAWSDEGQGIADDQFF
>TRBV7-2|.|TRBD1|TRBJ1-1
TGTGCCAGCAGCTTAGCACCTCCGGGACAGGGCACTGAAGCTTTCTTT
CASSLAPPGQGTEAFF
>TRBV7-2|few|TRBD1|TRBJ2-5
TGTGCCAGCAGCTTTCAAACAGGGGGTGAGACCCAGTACTTC
CASSFQTGGETQYF
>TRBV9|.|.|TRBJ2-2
TGTGCCAGCAGCGTAGTCAAGGGGCGGGGCACCGGGGAGCTGTTTTTT
CASSVVKGRGTGELFF
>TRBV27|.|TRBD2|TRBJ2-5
TGTGCCAGCAGTCCGCGGTGGCGGGGGGTCCAAGAGACCCAGTACTTC
CASSPRWRGVQETQYF
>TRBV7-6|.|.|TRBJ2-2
TGTGCCAGCAGCCCCGACAGTTCACCGTATTTATGGAGGGACACCGGGGAGCTGTTTTTT
CASSPDSSPYLWRDTGELFF
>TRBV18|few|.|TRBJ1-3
TGTGCCAGCTCACCCGGACGGGGCTCTGGAAACACCATATATTTT
CASSPGRGSGNTIYF
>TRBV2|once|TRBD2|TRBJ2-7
TGTGCCAGCAGGCGGACTAGCGCTTCCTACGAGCAGTACTTC
CASRRTSASYEQYF
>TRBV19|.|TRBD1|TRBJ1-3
TGTGCCAGTAGTATCATCGGGACAGGGGACGGAAACACCATATATTTT
CASSIIGTGDGNTIYF
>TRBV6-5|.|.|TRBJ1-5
TGTGCCAGCAGTTACTCGAGGGCCTCCAATCAGCCCCAGCATTTT
CASSYSRASNQPQHF